This T cell receptor beta chain originates from a study of cytomegalovirus exposure and HLA in healthy donors. Germline CDR1 SGHNT, CDR2 YYREEE (reference sequence). The CDR3 totals 15 residues. The ends were cut back, 6 bases at V and 2 bases at J, with 15 bases in the middle. To note about this clone: Its antigen is not known.

60 Vbeta and 13 Jbeta primers were used in PCR. The data were produced by immunoSEQ multiplex PCR, yet TCRdb's version contains in-frame clones alone and is incomplete. Found here are 150,000 to 200,000 clones, 10% to 15% of them singletons; the top ten hold 7.8%. Study findings and constraints: Reportedly, HLA-A and HLA-B alleles of most subjects were accurately predicted from TCR beta. TCR beta chains numbering more than 150 were designated cytomegalovirus-associated.

This rearrangement joins TRBV5-4 to TRBJ2-1; possible D gene TRBD1, 6 bases. Sequencing was carried out using PBMCs. The clonotype was recovered from a man between 50 and 59 years old in good health and CMV-seropositive. This CDR3 is CASTIDRTAYNEQFF. The DNA for the CDR3 is TGTGCCAGCACCATTGACCGGACAGCCTACAATGAGCAGTTCTTC.